This T cell receptor beta chain was identified in a study of shared clonotypes between healthy human individuals. Every donor, a Caucasian adult, lived in Nashville, Tennessee. Concerning this clone: Its antigen is as yet unknown. Different DNA sequences within this sample yield the same CDR3.

Points from the study as a whole: Represented diversity (both genetic and exposure-history) was limited by the small number of donors. Sorted-subset sequencing, rarefaction showed, was incomplete despite large depth.

Every subset had its genomic DNA shared out evenly among several immunoSEQ plates. Profiling relied on immunoSEQ multiplex PCR, and the TCRdb table lists in-frame clones only, not all of them. The table has about 2 million clones, roughly 94% seen once. This clonotype originated in a man between 18 and 29 years old in good health. Sequencing was performed on naive CD4+ T cells sorted from blood. Subset meaning: CD45RA+ positively selected.

In DNA form, the CDR3 reads TGTGCCAGCTCACCGGGACGTAATAACTATGGCTACACCTTC. The encoded protein is CASSPGRNNYGYTF. The rearrangement links TRBV18 to TRBJ1-2; D might be TRBD1 (5 bases). The CDR3 extends over 14 amino acids. The germline CDR1 and CDR2 sequences are KGHSH and LQKENI. Trimming shortened V by 3 bases and J by 1 base, and 9 bases separated the two germline ends.